These 30 T cell receptor beta chains share one sample of origin, sequenced in a study of response to subunit inactivated influenza vaccine. TCRdb re-called the RT-PCR reads with MiXCR, one entry per CDR3 protein. The sample holds around 580,000 distinct CDR3 sequences; 14% are singletons and the top ten take around 10%. The sample here was PBMCs from blood, taken about 11 days after vaccination. The receptors come from a middle-aged man who received an inactivated influenza vaccine.

This clonotype was seen at least ten times. This chain uses TRBV7-9 with TRBJ2-1; D is ambiguous. The V end lost 5 bases, the J end lost 3 bases, and 8 bases lay between the germline ends. Germline CDR1 reads SEHNR; CDR2 reads FQNEAQ (reference sequence). The length of the CDR3 is 13 residues. CDR3 residues: CASSPLYYNEQFF. The CDR3 nucleotides read TGTGCCAGCAGCCCGTTATACTACAATGAGCAGTTCTTC.

This clonotype was found a few times. The chain has TRBV30 and TRBJ2-3; D is unclear. V dropped 1 base and J dropped 4 bases, with 12 bases sitting between them. The length of the CDR3 is 14 residues. CDR1 is GTSNPN and CDR2 is SVGIG in the germline V gene (reference sequence). The CDR3 coding sequence is TGTGCCTGGAGTGATGGTGGCCCCTCAGATACGCAGTATTTT. The encoded protein is CAWSDGGPSDTQYF.

This clonotype was seen many times. The junction departs from germline at one end; a sequencing error may be responsible. V usage is TRBV5-6 and J usage is TRBJ2-7; possible D gene TRBD1, 6 bases. The CDR3 totals 15 residues. Germline CDR1 and CDR2: SGHDT and YYEEEE. The CDR3 coding sequence is TGCGCCAGCAGCTTGGGCCAGGGGCTAACCTACGAGCAGTACTTC. It encodes CASSLGQGLTYEQYF.

This clonotype has a handful of counts. The chain joins TRBV20-1 to TRBJ2-2, with a weak D call TRBD2 (6 bases). CDR3 length: 14 amino acids. The germline gives CDR1 DFQATT, CDR2 SNEGSKA (reference sequence). Trimming removed 2 bases at V and 1 base at J, with 8 bases between. Here the CDR3 reads CSARPAGNTGELFF. For the CDR3, the DNA is TGCAGTGCTAGACCAGCGGGGAACACCGGGGAGCTGTTTTTT.

This clonotype came up a few times. The gene calls are TRBV6-1 and TRBJ1-6, with 8 nucleotides matching TRBD1. Germline lookup yields CDR1 MNHNS and CDR2 SASEGT. The CDR3 has 16 residues. The trim removed 6 bases at V and 3 bases at J, leaving 7 bases unmatched. In nucleotides, the CDR3 is TGTGCCAGCAGCCCCGGGACAGGAGACTATAATTCACCCCTCCACTTT. Protein sequence: CASSPGTGDYNSPLHF.

The gene calls are TRBV29-1 and TRBJ2-7; 9 bases fit TRBD2. The junction had 3 bases not matched to a gene; V was cut back by 3 bases and J by 0 bases. In germline, CDR1 is SQVTM, CDR2 ANQGSEA. There are 14 residues in the CDR3. The CDR3 sequence is CSVDGSGSSYEQYF. The CDR3 DNA is TGCAGCGTTGACGGTAGCGGGAGCTCCTACGAGCAGTACTTC.

The rearrangement uses TRBV6-1 and TRBJ1-6; D is perhaps TRBD1 (6 bases). Looked up from germline, CDR1 is MNHNS and CDR2 is SASEGT. The V and J ends lost 6 bases and 0 bases respectively, with 21 bases between them. The CDR3 runs 19 residues. CDR3 nucleotides: TGTGCCAGCAGGCGATCCCCTCGACAGGAAAGCTCCTATAATTCACCCCTCCACTTT. It encodes CASRRSPRQESSYNSPLHF.

The genes are TRBV27 and TRBJ2-7; 10 bases map to TRBD2. This CDR3 has 18 amino acids. V lost 2 bases to trimming and J lost 2 bases; unmatched junction nucleotides: 12. The germline V gene encodes CDR1 MNHEY and CDR2 SMNVEV (reference sequence). CDR3 bases: TGTGCCAGCAGTTTAGTCAGCGGGAGGGCCTCCTCGCCCTACGAGCAGTACTTC. Translation: CASSLVSGRASSPYEQYF.

This clonotype showed up just a few times. The J gene is TRBJ2-7, the V gene TRBV11-2; TRBD1 aligns across 8 bases. The germline CDR1 and CDR2 sequences are SGHAT and FQNNGV. This CDR3 region has 15 residues. V trimming: 7 bases; J trimming: 4 bases; junction bases outside the gene matches: 12. CDR3 loop: CASTLMGQGAYEQYF. The CDR3 DNA reads as TGTGCCAGCACCCTTATGGGGCAGGGGGCTTACGAGCAGTACTTC. Full variable domain (remainder filled in from reference TRBV11-2 and TRBJ2-7): EAGVAQSPRYKIIEKRQSVAFWCNPISGHATLYWYQQILGQGPKLLIQFQNNGVVDDSQLPKDRFSAERLKGVDSTLKIQPAKLEDSAVYLCASTLMGQGAYEQYFGPGTRLTVT.

Many counts were recorded for this clonotype. V usage is TRBV7-9 and J usage is TRBJ2-2; the D gene is possibly TRBD2 (5 bases). The CDR3 loop spans 14 amino acids. The V end lost 3 bases, the J end lost 4 bases, and 9 bases lay between the germline ends. Germline lookup yields CDR1 SEHNR and CDR2 FQNEAQ (reference sequence). In DNA, the CDR3 is TGTGCCAGCAGCTTCATCAGCGGCACCGGGGAGCTGTTTTTT. Translating it yields CASSFISGTGELFF.

This clonotype was seen only a few times. V gene TRBV28 combines with J gene TRBJ1-2, with D unclear. Between the trimmed V and J ends, which lost 5 bases and 7 bases, there was a span of 14 bases. Germline CDR1 and CDR2: MDHEN and SYDVKM. CDR3 length: 13 residues. CDR3 residues: CASSKIAGSGYTF. The CDR3 bases are TGTGCCAGCAGTAAAATAGCCGGATCTGGCTACACCTTC.

The chain recombines TRBV11-2 with TRBJ2-7, with a weak D call TRBD2 (5 bases). V lost 8 bases and J 4 bases, leaving 12 bases between the germline ends. The CDR3 length is 12 residues. Germline CDR1 is SGHAT and CDR2 is FQNNGV. CDR3 nucleotide sequence: TGTGCCAGCGGCAGCGGATCGTACGAGCAGTACTTC. This codes for CASGSGSYEQYF.

This clonotype was detected only once. The chain combines TRBV30 with TRBJ1-5; a weak D match, TRBD1 (6 bases). The V and J ends lost 4 bases and 4 bases respectively, with 14 bases between them. This CDR3 comprises 14 residues. The germline CDR1 and CDR2 sequences are GTSNPN and SVGIG (reference sequence). For the CDR3, the DNA is TGTGCCTGGACCCGGGGGCAAGGAAATCAGCCCCAGCATTTT. Its translation: CAWTRGQGNQPQHF.

This clonotype was seen more than once but under ten times. V gene TRBV20-1 combines with J gene TRBJ2-3, with D possibly being TRBD2 (6 bases). Per the germline V gene, CDR1 is DFQATT and CDR2 is SNEGSKA (reference sequence). V was clipped by 3 bases and J by 0 bases, with 22 bases between them. The CDR3 length is 18 residues. This CDR3 reads CSASMEPGLIPSTDTQYF. The CDR3, as DNA: TGCAGTGCTAGTATGGAGCCGGGACTCATCCCTAGCACAGATACGCAGTATTTT.

V usage is TRBV10-2 and J usage is TRBJ2-5; TRBD2 is a possible D gene (5 bases). The CDR3 is 13 amino acids. In germline, CDR1 is WSHSY, CDR2 SAAADI. Trimming stripped 7 bases from V and 1 base from J, with 10 bases between. As DNA, the CDR3 is TGCGCCAGCACCCGGGAACTCCAAGAGACCCAGTACTTC. This codes for CASTRELQETQYF.

The chain's CDR3 is CASSTFTTGWNTEAFF. In DNA form, the CDR3 reads TGTGCCAGCAGTACCTTTACGACAGGGTGGAACACTGAAGCTTTCTTT. The chain has TRBV27 and TRBJ1-1; 7 bases line up with TRBD1. V dropped 5 bases and J dropped 1; count of bases not matched to a gene: 10. The V gene's germline CDR1 is MNHEY and CDR2 SMNVEV (reference sequence). This CDR3 has 16 amino acids.

The chain links TRBV5-6 to TRBJ1-6, with no clear D. CDR1 is SGHDT, CDR2 YYEEEE, per germline. The CDR3 is 12 amino acids. V shed 1 base and J shed 7 bases, with 3 bases lying between them. The CDR3 loop is CASSLRNSPLHF. The DNA of the CDR3 is TGTGCCAGCAGCTTGAGAAATTCACCCCTCCACTTT.

Only a few counts were recorded for this clonotype. The rearrangement links TRBV20-1 to TRBJ1-5; 7 nucleotides agree with TRBD1. This CDR3 contains 14 residues. Germline loops: CDR1 DFQATT, CDR2 SNEGSKA (reference sequence). Trimming cost V 6 bases and J 0 bases; bases outside gene matches: 5. This CDR3 is CSAQGQLSNQPQHF. DNA of the CDR3: TGCAGTGCCCAGGGACAGCTTAGCAATCAGCCCCAGCATTTT.

This chain joins TRBV7-9 and TRBJ1-1; TRBD1 matches 9 bases. Germline CDR1 is SEHNR and CDR2 is FQNEAQ (reference sequence). V trimming: 8 bases; J trimming: 1 base; junction bases outside the gene matches: 11. The CDR3 has 16 amino acids. The chain's CDR3 is CASVGPGTGSNTEAFF. CDR3 nucleotides: TGTGCCAGCGTGGGCCCCGGGACAGGGTCGAACACTGAAGCTTTCTTT. Based on the CDR3 plus reference TRBV7-9 and TRBJ1-1, the full variable domain is DTGVSQNPRHKITKRGQNVTFRCDPISEHNRLYWYRQTLGQGPEFLTYFQNEAQLEKSRLLSDRFSAERPKGSFSTLEIQRTEQGDSAMYLCASVGPGTGSNTEAFFGQGTRLTVV.

The chain is built from TRBV10-2 and TRBJ1-5; D is possibly TRBD1 (6 bases). Germline CDR1 is WSHSY and CDR2 is SAAADI. With 3 bases removed from V and 3 bases from J, the gap between germline ends came to 9 bases. The CDR3 has 14 amino acids. The CDR3, as DNA: TGCGCCAGCAGTGAAAGGGGGGTCAATCAGCCCCAGCATTTT. This encodes CASSERGVNQPQHF.

At least ten counts were recorded for this clonotype. This chain links TRBV20-1 with TRBJ2-1; tentatively, D is TRBD1 (5 bases). Deletions cut 0 bases from V and 10 bases from J, with 7 bases between. This CDR3 is 11 amino acids long. CDR1 and CDR2 (germline): DFQATT, SNEGSKA (reference sequence). The CDR3 DNA is TGCAGTGCTAGAGAGGACACCGAGCAGTTCTTC. Translated: CSAREDTEQFF.

The genes are TRBV29-1 and TRBJ2-1; tentatively, D is TRBD2 (5 bases). The CDR3 sequence is 13 residues long. Germline loops: CDR1 SQVTM, CDR2 ANQGSEA. V shed 3 bases and J shed 8 bases, with 14 bases lying between them. In nucleotides, the CDR3 is TGCAGCGTTGACCAACTAGTATTCGATGAGCAGTTCTTC. Amino acids: CSVDQLVFDEQFF.

A few counts support this clonotype. The chain carries TRBV12-3 or TRBV12-4 and TRBJ2-7; TRBD2 aligns across 7 bases. The CDR3 has 14 residues. V trimming: 7 bases; J trimming: 6 bases; junction bases outside the gene matches: 12. The CDR3 loop reads CASTAGLFLSEQYF. CDR3 nucleotides: TGTGCCAGCACAGCGGGACTATTTCTCTCCGAGCAGTACTTC.

The chain joins TRBV15 to TRBJ2-1; tentatively, D is TRBD1 (6 bases). V shed 0 bases and J shed 6 bases, with 12 bases lying between them. CDR3 length: 15 amino acids. CDR1 and CDR2 (germline): LNHNV, YYDKDF (reference sequence). CDR3 protein: CATSRDPLRGNEQFF. The DNA for the CDR3 is TGTGCCACCAGCAGAGATCCCCTCAGGGGCAATGAGCAGTTCTTC.

This clonotype was observed a handful of times. This sequence joins TRBV7-9 and TRBJ1-2; TRBD1 might be the D (5 bases). This CDR3 has 14 residues. Deletions cut 0 bases from V and 3 bases from J, with 8 bases between. CDR1 SEHNR and CDR2 FQNEAQ come from the germline V gene (reference sequence). DNA of the CDR3: TGTGCCAGCAGCTTAGCAGGGGCAGACTATGGCTACACCTTC. Residues: CASSLAGADYGYTF.

The DNA for the CDR3 is TGCGCCAGCAGCCCCGATGTGCGGCAAGAGACCCAGTACTTC. Encoded protein: CASSPDVRQETQYF. The genes are TRBV5-1 and TRBJ2-5; D is undetermined. The V end was cut by 4 bases, the J end by 2 bases, with 12 bases between. Germline loops: CDR1 SGHRS, CDR2 YFSETQ. This CDR3 has 14 residues.

This clonotype was observed many times. The chain has TRBV29-1 and TRBJ2-1; the D is unclear. The germline gives CDR1 SQVTM, CDR2 ANQGSEA. With 4 bases removed from V and 5 bases from J, the gap between germline ends came to 9 bases. This CDR3 contains 12 residues. CDR3 in DNA: TGCAGCGTTGCTGACGGACACAATGAGCAGTTCTTC. It encodes CSVADGHNEQFF.

The chain carries TRBV18 and TRBJ2-5; a possible D gene is TRBD2 (5 bases). CDR1 is KGHSH and CDR2 is LQKENI in the germline V gene. V lost 0 bases, J lost 3 bases, and 11 bases lay in between. The CDR3 spans 15 residues. CDR3 bases: TGTGCCAGCTCACCACCGATGAGGGCCGAAGAGACCCAGTACTTC. It specifies CASSPPMRAEETQYF.

The table lists this clonotype with many counts. V gene TRBV10-3 combines with J gene TRBJ2-2; no reliable D call. The CDR3 is 14 residues long. Looked up from germline, CDR1 is ENHRY and CDR2 is SYGVKD. V gave up 7 bases and J gave up 2 bases, with 11 bases separating them. In nucleotides, the CDR3 is TGTGCCATCACAGCCACGGTTAACACCGGGGAGCTGTTTTTT. Its translation: CAITATVNTGELFF.

The sample holds a few counts of this clonotype. This chain links TRBV3-1 with TRBJ2-5, with D uncertain. Germline CDR1 is LGHDT and CDR2 is YNNKEL (reference sequence). Trimming shortened V by 2 bases and J by 2 bases, and 18 bases separated the two germline ends. This CDR3 spans 17 amino acids. The CDR3 is CASSQTQTRLTQETQYF. In DNA form, the CDR3 reads TGTGCCAGCAGCCAAACTCAGACTCGCCTAACTCAAGAGACCCAGTACTTC.